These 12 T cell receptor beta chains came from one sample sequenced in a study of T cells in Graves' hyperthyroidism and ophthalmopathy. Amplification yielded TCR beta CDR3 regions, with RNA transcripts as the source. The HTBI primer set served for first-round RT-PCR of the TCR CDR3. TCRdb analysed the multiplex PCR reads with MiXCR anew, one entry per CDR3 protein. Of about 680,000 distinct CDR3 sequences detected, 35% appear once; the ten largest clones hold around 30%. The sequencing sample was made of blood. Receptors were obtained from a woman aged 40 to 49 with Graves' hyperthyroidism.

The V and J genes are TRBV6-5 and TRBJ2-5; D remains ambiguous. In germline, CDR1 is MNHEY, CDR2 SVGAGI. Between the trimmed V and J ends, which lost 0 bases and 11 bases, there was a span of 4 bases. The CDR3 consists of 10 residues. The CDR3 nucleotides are TGTGCCAGCAGTTACTCGACTCAGTACTTC. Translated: CASSYSTQYF.

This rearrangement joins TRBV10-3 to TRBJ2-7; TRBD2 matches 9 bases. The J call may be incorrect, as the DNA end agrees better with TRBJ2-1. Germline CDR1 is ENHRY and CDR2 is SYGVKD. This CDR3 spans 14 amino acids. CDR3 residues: CAISEEEREVEQFF. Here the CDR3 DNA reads TGTGCCATCAGTGAGGAAGAGCGGGAGGTCGAGCAGTTCTTC.

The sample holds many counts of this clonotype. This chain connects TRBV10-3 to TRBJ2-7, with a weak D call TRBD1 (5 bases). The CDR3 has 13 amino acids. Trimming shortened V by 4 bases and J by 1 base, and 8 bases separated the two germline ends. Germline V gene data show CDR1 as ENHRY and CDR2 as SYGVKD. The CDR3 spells CAISAQGSYEQYF. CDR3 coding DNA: TGTGCCATCAGTGCGCAGGGTTCCTACGAGCAGTACTTC.

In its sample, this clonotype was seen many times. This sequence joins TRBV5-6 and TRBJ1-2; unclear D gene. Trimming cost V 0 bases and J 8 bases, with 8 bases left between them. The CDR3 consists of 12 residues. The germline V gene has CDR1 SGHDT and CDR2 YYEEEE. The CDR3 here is CASSLVGQGYTF. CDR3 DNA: TGTGCCAGCAGCTTGGTTGGCCAGGGCTACACCTTC.

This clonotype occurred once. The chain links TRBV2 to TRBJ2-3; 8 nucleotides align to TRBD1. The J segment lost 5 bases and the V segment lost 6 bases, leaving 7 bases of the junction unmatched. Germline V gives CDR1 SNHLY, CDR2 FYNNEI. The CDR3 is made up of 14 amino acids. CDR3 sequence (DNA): TGTGCCAGCAGAGCCGGACAGGGTGGAGATACGCAGTATTTT. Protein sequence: CASRAGQGGDTQYF.

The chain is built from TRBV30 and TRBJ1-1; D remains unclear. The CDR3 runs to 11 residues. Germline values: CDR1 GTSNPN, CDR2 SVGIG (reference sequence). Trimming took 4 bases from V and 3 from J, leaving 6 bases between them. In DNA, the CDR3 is TGTGCCTGGATGGGGTACACTGAAGCTTTCTTT. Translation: CAWMGYTEAFF.

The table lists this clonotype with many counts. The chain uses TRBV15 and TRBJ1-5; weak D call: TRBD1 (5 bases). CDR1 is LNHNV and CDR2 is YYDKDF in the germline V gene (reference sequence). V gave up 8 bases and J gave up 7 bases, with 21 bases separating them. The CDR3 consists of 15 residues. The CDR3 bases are TGTGCCACCGGGAGTGGAGGCGGGGGAAGCCAGCCCCAGCATTTT. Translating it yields CATGSGGGGSQPQHF.

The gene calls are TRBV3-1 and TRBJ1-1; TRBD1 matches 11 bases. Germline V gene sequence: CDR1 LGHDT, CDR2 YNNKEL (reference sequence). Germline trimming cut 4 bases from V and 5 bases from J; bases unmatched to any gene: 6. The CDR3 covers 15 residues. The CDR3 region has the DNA TGTGCCAGCAGCCCGGACAGGGGGCTCGGGACTGAAGCTTTCTTT. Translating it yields CASSPDRGLGTEAFF.

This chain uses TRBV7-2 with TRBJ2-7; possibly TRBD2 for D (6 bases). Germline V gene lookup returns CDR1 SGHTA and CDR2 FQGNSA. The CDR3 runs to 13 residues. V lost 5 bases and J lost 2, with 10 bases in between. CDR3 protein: CASSQRLAYEQYF. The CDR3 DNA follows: TGTGCCAGCAGCCAAAGACTAGCCTACGAGCAGTACTTC. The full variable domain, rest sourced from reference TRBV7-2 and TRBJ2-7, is GAGVSQSPSNKVTEKGKDVELRCDPISGHTALYWYRQSLGQGLEFLIYFQGNSAPDKSGLPSDRFSAERTGGSVSTLTIQRTQQEDSAVYLCASSQRLAYEQYFGPGTRLTVT.

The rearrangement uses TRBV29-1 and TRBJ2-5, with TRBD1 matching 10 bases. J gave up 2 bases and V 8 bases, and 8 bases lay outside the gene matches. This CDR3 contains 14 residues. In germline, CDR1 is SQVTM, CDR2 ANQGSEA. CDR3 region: CSTRTGGGQETQYF. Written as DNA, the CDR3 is TGCAGCACGCGGACAGGGGGGGGGCAAGAGACCCAGTACTTC. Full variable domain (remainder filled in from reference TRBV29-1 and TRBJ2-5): SAVISQKPSRDICQRGTSLTIQCQVDSQVTMMFWYRQQPGQSLTLIATANQGSEATYESGFVIDKFPISRPNLTFSTLTVSNMSPEDSSIYLCSTRTGGGQETQYFGPGTRLLVL.

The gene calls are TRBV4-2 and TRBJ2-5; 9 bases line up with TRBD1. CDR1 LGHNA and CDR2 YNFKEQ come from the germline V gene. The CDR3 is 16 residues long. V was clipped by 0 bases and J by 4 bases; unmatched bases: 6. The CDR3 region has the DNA TGTGCCAGCAGCCAAGAGGGACAGGGAAGGGGAGAGACCCAGTACTTC. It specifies CASSQEGQGRGETQYF.

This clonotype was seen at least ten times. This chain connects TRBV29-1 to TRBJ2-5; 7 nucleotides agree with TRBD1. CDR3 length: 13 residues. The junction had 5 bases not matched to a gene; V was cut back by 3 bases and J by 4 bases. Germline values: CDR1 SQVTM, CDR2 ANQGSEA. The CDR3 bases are TGCAGCGTTGACGCGACAGGGCTAGAGACCCAGTACTTC. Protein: CSVDATGLETQYF.